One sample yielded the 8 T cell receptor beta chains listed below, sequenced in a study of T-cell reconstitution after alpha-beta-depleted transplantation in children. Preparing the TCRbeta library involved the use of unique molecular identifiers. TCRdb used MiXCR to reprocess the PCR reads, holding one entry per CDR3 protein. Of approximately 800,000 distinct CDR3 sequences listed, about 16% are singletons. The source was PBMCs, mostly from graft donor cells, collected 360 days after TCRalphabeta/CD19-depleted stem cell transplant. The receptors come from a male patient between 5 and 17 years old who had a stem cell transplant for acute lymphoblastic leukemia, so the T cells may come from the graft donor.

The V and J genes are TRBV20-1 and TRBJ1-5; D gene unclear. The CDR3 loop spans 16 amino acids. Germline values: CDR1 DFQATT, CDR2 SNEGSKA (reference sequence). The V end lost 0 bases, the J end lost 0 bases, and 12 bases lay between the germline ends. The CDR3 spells CSAREPKGYSNQPQHF. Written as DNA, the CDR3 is TGCAGTGCTAGAGAACCGAAGGGTTATAGCAATCAGCCCCAGCATTTT.

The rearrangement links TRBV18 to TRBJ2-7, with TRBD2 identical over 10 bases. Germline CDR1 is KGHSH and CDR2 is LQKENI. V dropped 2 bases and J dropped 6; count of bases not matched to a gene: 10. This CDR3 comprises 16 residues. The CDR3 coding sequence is TGTGCCAGCTCACCAAAGGAGGGACTAGCGTTCGGCGAGCAGTACTTC. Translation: CASSPKEGLAFGEQYF.

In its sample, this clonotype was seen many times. Here the CDR3 reads CASSDESGNYEQYF. CDR3 bases: TGTGCCAGCAGTGATGAGTCAGGGAACTACGAGCAGTACTTC. The chain has TRBV2 and TRBJ2-7; D is possibly TRBD1 (5 bases). Per the germline V gene, CDR1 is SNHLY and CDR2 is FYNNEI. V was trimmed by 3 bases and J by 3 bases, leaving 12 bases between them. The CDR3 has 14 residues.

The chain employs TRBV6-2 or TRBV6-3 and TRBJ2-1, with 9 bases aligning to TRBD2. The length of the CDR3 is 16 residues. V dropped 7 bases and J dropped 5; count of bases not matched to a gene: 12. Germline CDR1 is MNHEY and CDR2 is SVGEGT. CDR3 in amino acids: CASIPFPSGENNEQFF. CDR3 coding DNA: TGTGCCAGCATTCCATTCCCTAGCGGGGAAAACAATGAGCAGTTCTTC.

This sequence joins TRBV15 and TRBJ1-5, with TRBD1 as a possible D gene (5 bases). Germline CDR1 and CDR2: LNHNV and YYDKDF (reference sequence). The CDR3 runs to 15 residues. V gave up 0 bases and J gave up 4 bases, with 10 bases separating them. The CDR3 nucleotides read TGTGCCACCAGCAGAGATCAGGGAGGAAATCAGCCCCAGCATTTT. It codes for CATSRDQGGNQPQHF.

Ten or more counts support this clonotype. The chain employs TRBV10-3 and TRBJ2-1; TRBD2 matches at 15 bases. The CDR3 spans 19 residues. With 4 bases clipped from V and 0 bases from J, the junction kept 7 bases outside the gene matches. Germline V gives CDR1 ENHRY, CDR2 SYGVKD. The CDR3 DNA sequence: TGTGCCATCAGTGGCGCGGGACTAGCGGGAGGAAGCTCCTACAATGAGCAGTTCTTC. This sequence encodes CAISGAGLAGGSSYNEQFF.

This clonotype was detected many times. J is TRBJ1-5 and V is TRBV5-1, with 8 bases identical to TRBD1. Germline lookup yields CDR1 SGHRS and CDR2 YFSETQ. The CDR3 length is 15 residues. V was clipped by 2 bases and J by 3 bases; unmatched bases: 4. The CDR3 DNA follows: TGCGCCAGCAGCTTAGGACAGGGTTTCAATCAGCCCCAGCATTTT. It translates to CASSLGQGFNQPQHF.

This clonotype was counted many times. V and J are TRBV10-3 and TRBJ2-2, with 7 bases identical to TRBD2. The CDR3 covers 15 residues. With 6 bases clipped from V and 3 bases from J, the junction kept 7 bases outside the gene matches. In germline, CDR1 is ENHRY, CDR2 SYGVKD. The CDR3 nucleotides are TGTGCCATCAGCGGGAGCGGGACGTACACCGGGGAGCTGTTTTTT. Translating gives CAISGSGTYTGELFF.